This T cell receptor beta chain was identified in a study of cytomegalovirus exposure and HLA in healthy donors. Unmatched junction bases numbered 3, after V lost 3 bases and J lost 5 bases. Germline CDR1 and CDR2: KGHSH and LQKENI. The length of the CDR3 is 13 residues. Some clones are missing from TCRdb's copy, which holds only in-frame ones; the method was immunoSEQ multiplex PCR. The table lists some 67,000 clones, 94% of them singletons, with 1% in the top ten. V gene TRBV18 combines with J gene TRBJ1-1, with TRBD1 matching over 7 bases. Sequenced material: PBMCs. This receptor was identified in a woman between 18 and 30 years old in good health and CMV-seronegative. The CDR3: CASSPPGGTEAFF. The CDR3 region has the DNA TGTGCCAGCTCACCCCCAGGGGGAACTGAAGCTTTCTTT. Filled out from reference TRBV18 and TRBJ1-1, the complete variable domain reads NAGVMQNPRHLVRRRGQEARLRCSPMKGHSHVYWYRQLPEEGLKFMVYLQKENIIDESGMPKERFSAEFPKEGPSILRIQQVVRGDSAAYFCASSPPGGTEAFFGQGTRLTVV.